One and the same sample provided the 8 T cell receptor beta chains below, sequenced in a study of vaccination and CD4 T cells after COVID-19. At the Johns Hopkins FTIC core, DNA taken from cultured CD4+ T cells was sequenced by way of the Oncomine TCR Beta short-read assay. One entry per CDR3 protein results from TCRdb running MiXCR on the PCR reads. The repertoire includes some 15,000 distinct CDR3 sequences, 50% to 60% of them detected once, and about 4.5% sits in the top ten. These receptors' antigens are unknown. Documented treatment: roughly 11-day PBMC culture with coronavirus spike peptide pools or control peptides (ViraFEST assay). Sequencing was performed on CD4+ T cells from blood, cultured in vitro, taken before SARS-CoV-2 vaccination. The receptor set was obtained from a human donor who had recovered from COVID-19.

The genes are TRBV6-1 and TRBJ1-1; unclear D gene. Germline V gene data show CDR1 as MNHNS and CDR2 as SASEGT. The V and J ends lost 0 bases and 1 base respectively, with 3 bases between them. This CDR3 region has 13 residues. This chain's CDR3 is CASSEARNTEAFF. CDR3 in DNA: TGTGCCAGCAGTGAAGCGCGGAACACTGAAGCTTTCTTT.

This chain joins TRBV7-2 and TRBJ1-2, with 8 nucleotides matching TRBD1. V lost 3 bases and J lost 5; bases outside the gene matches: 5. Germline V gene data show CDR1 as SGHTA and CDR2 as FQGNSA. This CDR3 has 14 residues. The CDR3 nucleotides are TGTGCCAGCAGCTTCGGACAGGGTTCTTATGGCTACACCTTC. Its translation is CASSFGQGSYGYTF.

The chain carries TRBV10-3 and TRBJ2-5; the match to TRBD1 covers 9 bases. V trimming: 6 bases; J trimming: 7 bases; junction bases outside the gene matches: 15. This CDR3 is built from 16 residues. CDR1 and CDR2 (germline): ENHRY, SYGVKD. CDR3: CAISRGQGFLFGTQYF. CDR3 in DNA: TGTGCCATCAGCCGCGGACAGGGGTTTCTGTTCGGGACCCAGTACTTC.

The chain carries TRBV6-5 and TRBJ1-1; D is unresolved. From germline, CDR1 is MNHEY and CDR2 SVGAGI. The CDR3 is made up of 14 amino acids. V lost 3 bases and J 4 bases, leaving 12 bases between the germline ends. The CDR3 DNA is TGTGCCAGCAGTTATAGGATCTCAGCCACTGAAGCTTTCTTT. Translated: CASSYRISATEAFF.

This chain links TRBV19 with TRBJ1-1; 7 nucleotides line up with TRBD1. V gave up 4 bases and J gave up 5 bases; unmatched junction bases: 10. Germline CDR1 reads LNHDA; CDR2 reads SQIVND (reference sequence). This CDR3 contains 15 residues. The CDR3 spells CASSTRQGEGTEAFF. DNA for the CDR3: TGTGCCAGTAGTACCCGACAGGGAGAAGGGACTGAAGCTTTCTTT.

The chain employs TRBV20-1 and TRBJ1-3; possibly TRBD1 for D (5 bases). Germline V gene lookup returns CDR1 DFQATT and CDR2 SNEGSKA (reference sequence). Trimming cost V 6 bases and J 0 bases, with 12 bases left between them. The CDR3 extends over 14 amino acids. The CDR3 nucleotides read TGCAGTGCGCCTGACAGATTCTCTGGAAACACCATATATTTT. Its translation is CSAPDRFSGNTIYF.

This clonotype was detected once. The V and J genes are TRBV20-1 and TRBJ2-1, with TRBD2 matching over 7 bases. CDR1 and CDR2 (germline): DFQATT, SNEGSKA (reference sequence). This CDR3 is built from 16 residues. Germline trimming cut 1 base from V and 6 bases from J; bases unmatched to any gene: 12. CDR3 amino acids: CSARGSTSVLANEQFF. CDR3 nucleotide sequence: TGCAGTGCTAGAGGATCAACTAGCGTCCTGGCCAATGAGCAGTTCTTC.

The rearrangement links TRBV20-1 to TRBJ1-2; D is uncertain. Germline lookup yields CDR1 DFQATT and CDR2 SNEGSKA (reference sequence). The CDR3 is made up of 14 amino acids. V was shortened by 0 bases and J by 2 bases, with 10 bases between the two germline ends. The CDR3 DNA reads as TGCAGTGCTAGAGATTTCCGAGTAAACTATGGCTACACCTTC. Its protein is CSARDFRVNYGYTF.